Below are 31 T cell receptor beta chains sequenced from a single sample in a study of shared clonotypes between healthy human individuals. Clones were sequenced by immunoSEQ multiplex PCR, and TCRdb holds only the in-frame ones, with some missing. Of over 1.5 million clones in the sample, about 98% are singletons; the top ten hold 0.4% to 0.55%. What was sequenced was naive CD4+ T cells sorted from blood. As to subset: CD45RA+ positively selected. The receptors were sampled from a man aged 25-45 years in good health.

The chain carries TRBV5-1 and TRBJ1-2, with TRBD1 matching over 11 bases. The CDR3 is made up of 15 amino acids. Per the germline V gene, CDR1 is SGHRS and CDR2 is YFSETQ. V lost 2 bases and J lost 8; bases outside the gene matches: 8. The CDR3 DNA reads TGCGCCAGCAGCTTAGTCGGACAGGGGGCTGGCGGCTACACCTTC. Its protein product is CASSLVGQGAGGYTF.

The rearrangement links TRBV5-4 to TRBJ2-7, with a weak D call TRBD1 (7 bases). There are 13 residues in the CDR3. V was shortened by 4 bases and J by 4 bases, with 12 bases between the two germline ends. CDR1 and CDR2 from the germline V gene are SGHNT and YYREEE (reference sequence). The CDR3 DNA sequence: TGTGCCAGCAGCGCGGGACAGCGATACGAGCAGTACTTC. Protein sequence: CASSAGQRYEQYF.

The chain joins TRBV28 to TRBJ1-4; no clear D. The germline V gene encodes CDR1 MDHEN and CDR2 SYDVKM. V lost 0 bases and J lost 0, with 11 bases in between. The CDR3 has 17 amino acids. The DNA of the CDR3 is TGTGCCAGCAGTTTATGGGAAACAAGTGCAACTAATGAAAAACTGTTTTTT. It translates to CASSLWETSATNEKLFF.

The chain links TRBV6-5 to TRBJ2-1, with 7 bases aligning to TRBD2. The CDR3 is 16 amino acids. V lost 4 bases and J lost 2; bases outside the gene matches: 8. Germline V gives CDR1 MNHEY, CDR2 SVGAGI. DNA of the CDR3: TGTGCCAGCAGTTCCCCCACTAGCGCAACCTACAATGAGCAGTTCTTC. Amino acids: CASSSPTSATYNEQFF.

The rearrangement uses TRBV30 and TRBJ2-1; a possible D gene is TRBD2 (6 bases). The CDR3 is 15 residues long. Per the germline V gene, CDR1 is GTSNPN and CDR2 is SVGIG (reference sequence). Trimming removed 0 bases at V and 9 bases at J, with 18 bases between. CDR3 nucleotides: TGTGCCTGGAGTGTGGGAGGATCACGGGGTACTGAGCAGTTCTTC. This codes for CAWSVGGSRGTEQFF.

The chain employs TRBV9 and TRBJ2-1; no clear D gene. In germline, CDR1 is SGDLS, CDR2 YYNGEE. The CDR3 spans 16 residues. V was shortened by 3 bases and J by 4 bases, with 17 bases between the two germline ends. The CDR3 nucleotides read TGTGCCAGCAGCGAGGGTGGAATTATAGGATACAATGAGCAGTTCTTC. It encodes CASSEGGIIGYNEQFF. Supplemented by reference TRBV9 and TRBJ2-1, the full variable domain reads DSGVTQTPKHLITATGQRVTLRCSPRSGDLSVYWYQQSLDQGLQFLIQYYNGEERAKGNILERFSAQQFPDLHSELNLSSLELGDSALYFCASSEGGIIGYNEQFFGPGTRLTVL.

This clone was observed a single time. The V gene is TRBV7-9, the J gene TRBJ1-5, with a weak D call TRBD1 (6 bases). Trimming stripped 5 bases from V and 2 bases from J, with 16 bases between. Germline-derived CDR1 and CDR2 are SEHNR and FQNEAQ (reference sequence). The CDR3 has 16 amino acids. The CDR3 spells CASSRGGGLGNQPQHF. The CDR3 bases are TGTGCCAGCAGCCGCGGCGGGGGGCTTGGCAATCAGCCCCAGCATTTT.

The rearrangement uses TRBV6-5 and TRBJ2-3; the D gene is possibly TRBD2 (5 bases). The CDR3 has 14 residues. V gave up 7 bases and J gave up 2 bases, with 13 bases separating them. In germline, CDR1 is MNHEY, CDR2 SVGAGI. In DNA form, the CDR3 reads TGTGCCAGCACCTCAGGACTGTACACAGATACGCAGTATTTT. Amino acid sequence: CASTSGLYTDTQYF.

The CDR3 nucleotides read TGTGCCAGCAGCCAAGACTCGGGCAACAATCAGCCCCAGCATTTT. It translates to CASSQDSGNNQPQHF. The rearrangement uses TRBV4-2 and TRBJ1-5; no clear D gene. V gave up 0 bases and J gave up 3 bases, with 9 bases separating them. The CDR3 runs to 15 residues. Germline V gives CDR1 LGHNA, CDR2 YNFKEQ.

This rearrangement joins TRBV11-2 to TRBJ2-2, with a possible D match to TRBD2 (6 bases). V shed 6 bases and J shed 6 bases, with 26 bases lying between them. Germline V gene sequence: CDR1 SGHAT, CDR2 FQNNGV. The CDR3 runs to 18 residues. CDR3 sequence reads: CASSPYPQVGGKPGELFF. CDR3 in DNA: TGTGCCAGCAGTCCTTATCCCCAGGTTGGAGGGAAACCCGGGGAGCTGTTTTTT.

This clone was counted a single time. The chain carries TRBV7-2 and TRBJ1-1; no reliable D call. The CDR3 covers 12 residues. Trimming removed 5 bases at V and 6 bases at J, with 10 bases between. CDR1 SGHTA and CDR2 FQGNSA come from the germline V gene. The chain's CDR3 is CASSPTSSEAFF. CDR3 coding DNA: TGTGCCAGCAGCCCGACTTCGTCTGAAGCTTTCTTT.

The chain employs TRBV7-8 and TRBJ2-7; TRBD2 aligns across 7 bases. This CDR3 is 14 amino acids long. The germline V gene has CDR1 SGHVS and CDR2 FQNEAQ. J lost 9 bases, V lost 8 bases, and 16 bases had no gene match. This CDR3 reads CASAAGGSIERQYF. The CDR3 DNA reads TGTGCCAGCGCAGCCGGCGGGAGTATTGAGCGGCAGTACTTC.

This rearrangement joins TRBV11-2 to TRBJ2-5; tentative D call: TRBD1 (5 bases). The CDR3 has 14 amino acids. Trimming left V 3 bases short and J 0 bases short, with 8 bases between. The germline V gene encodes CDR1 SGHAT and CDR2 FQNNGV. The CDR3 DNA reads TGTGCCAGCAGCTTCAACAGGTACCAAGAGACCCAGTACTTC. It codes for CASSFNRYQETQYF. Full variable domain (outside the CDR3, taken from reference TRBV11-2 and TRBJ2-5): EAGVAQSPRYKIIEKRQSVAFWCNPISGHATLYWYQQILGQGPKLLIQFQNNGVVDDSQLPKDRFSAERLKGVDSTLKIQPAKLEDSAVYLCASSFNRYQETQYFGPGTRLLVL.

The chain joins TRBV18 to TRBJ2-3, with a weak D call TRBD2 (5 bases). Germline V gives CDR1 KGHSH, CDR2 LQKENI. This CDR3 contains 16 residues. Between the trimmed V and J ends, which lost 0 bases and 2 bases, there was a span of 12 bases. The CDR3 DNA is TGTGCCAGCTCACCACCGACTCCTAGCCCCACAGATACGCAGTATTTT. Residues: CASSPPTPSPTDTQYF.

About this clone itself: The sample contains more than one DNA sequence encoding this CDR3. The chain couples TRBV10-3 to TRBJ1-5; D is uncertain. The CDR3 sequence is 15 residues long. Germline assignment: CDR1 ENHRY and CDR2 SYGVKD. Trimming removed 3 bases from V and 0 bases from J, with 9 bases in between. The CDR3 bases are TGTGCCATCAGTGATGGTCAATCTAGCAATCAGCCCCAGCATTTT. This codes for CAISDGQSSNQPQHF.

The chain combines TRBV28 with TRBJ2-1; perhaps TRBD2 as D (6 bases). CDR3 length equals 12 residues. Trimming pared 3 bases from V and 7 bases from J, leaving 7 bases between. The V gene's germline CDR1 is MDHEN and CDR2 SYDVKM. CDR3 nucleotides: TGTGCCAGCAGTTTTGCGGGAAATGAGCAGTTCTTC. Translating gives CASSFAGNEQFF. Together with reference TRBV28 and TRBJ2-1, the CDR3 gives the full variable domain: DVKVTQSSRYLVKRTGEKVFLECVQDMDHENMFWYRQDPGLGLRLIYFSYDVKMKEKGDIPEGYSVSREKKERFSLILESASTNQTSMYLCASSFAGNEQFFGPGTRLTVL.

The chain combines TRBV9 with TRBJ2-5, with TRBD2 matching over 8 bases. The CDR3 sequence is 16 residues long. The ends lost 1 base at V and 4 bases at J; junction bases unmatched: 9. Germline-derived CDR1 and CDR2 are SGDLS and YYNGEE. DNA of the CDR3: TGTGCCAGCAGCGTATCGGCCAGCGGGAGTTCAGAGACCCAGTACTTC. It encodes CASSVSASGSSETQYF.

V gene TRBV4-1 combines with J gene TRBJ2-3; D ambiguous. The CDR3 is 15 amino acids. CDR1 and CDR2 (germline): MGHRA, YSYEKL. V was shortened by 1 base and J by 2 bases, with 10 bases between the two germline ends. CDR3 protein: CASSQVNGNTDTQYF. DNA of the CDR3: TGCGCCAGCAGCCAAGTCAACGGTAACACAGATACGCAGTATTTT.

The rearrangement joins TRBV20-1 to TRBJ1-1, with D hard to call. V was shortened by 8 bases and J by 1 base, with 8 bases between the two germline ends. Germline CDR1 is DFQATT and CDR2 is SNEGSKA (reference sequence). The CDR3 loop spans 11 amino acids. The CDR3 DNA reads TGCAGTTATATTACGAACACTGAAGCTTTCTTT. It specifies CSYITNTEAFF.

Of note for this clone: A junction end diverges from the germline sequence, so it may reflect a read error. The chain recombines TRBV7-7 with TRBJ2-1; 11 bases agree with TRBD2. The germline gives CDR1 SSHAT, CDR2 FNYEAQ (reference sequence). The CDR3 covers 15 residues. The CDR3 protein is CASSPIAGGPDEQFF. The CDR3 region has the DNA TGTGCTAGCAGCCCAATAGCGGGAGGGCCGGATGAGCAGTTCTTC.

This clone was seen a single time. This chain uses TRBV7-9 with TRBJ2-7, with D possibly called TRBD1 or TRBD2 (5 bases each). With 4 bases removed from V and 0 bases from J, the gap between germline ends came to 13 bases. This CDR3 is 15 amino acids long. Germline V gene sequence: CDR1 SEHNR, CDR2 FQNEAQ (reference sequence). CDR3 protein: CASSSRESSSYEQYF. The CDR3, as DNA: TGTGCCAGCAGCTCCAGGGAGTCCTCCTCCTACGAGCAGTACTTC.

The chain is built from TRBV19 and TRBJ1-3; D not certain. This CDR3 is 14 amino acids long. Germline lookup yields CDR1 LNHDA and CDR2 SQIVND (reference sequence). V lost 2 bases and J 4 bases, leaving 9 bases between the germline ends. The CDR3 DNA reads as TGTGCCAGTAGTATATGGGAGCCCGGAAACACCATATATTTT. Amino acid sequence: CASSIWEPGNTIYF.

This clone was detected once. The CDR3 protein is CASSAGTGVVQYF. The DNA for the CDR3 is TGTGCCAGCAGTGCCGGGACAGGCGTCGTGCAGTACTTC. The V gene is TRBV6-6, the J gene TRBJ2-7, with 8 bases lining up with TRBD1. Trimming cost V 5 bases and J 9 bases; bases outside gene matches: 9. This CDR3 has 13 amino acids. The germline gives CDR1 MNHNY, CDR2 SVGAGI (reference sequence).

The chain links TRBV4-1 to TRBJ2-1; D is uncertain. The CDR3 is 17 amino acids. Germline CDR1 and CDR2: MGHRA and YSYEKL. The V and J ends lost 4 bases and 1 base respectively, with 17 bases between them. CDR3 DNA sequence: TGCGCCAGCAGCCTCCGTGACGTTGTGTGGTCCTACAATGAGCAGTTCTTC. Its translation: CASSLRDVVWSYNEQFF.

Comment on this clone: Other DNA sequences in the same sample also yield this CDR3. The chain employs TRBV19 and TRBJ1-5; D possibly corresponds to TRBD1 (5 bases). V dropped 3 bases and J dropped 7 bases, with 7 bases sitting between them. This CDR3 region has 12 residues. Per the germline V gene, CDR1 is LNHDA and CDR2 is SQIVND (reference sequence). The CDR3 loop is CASSIEGQPQHF. DNA for the CDR3: TGTGCCAGTAGTATCGAGGGGCAGCCCCAGCATTTT.

The CDR3 bases are TGCGCCAGCACAATCGACAGGGGCTCCTACAATGAGCAGTTCTTC. Translated: CASTIDRGSYNEQFF. The chain is built from TRBV10-2 and TRBJ2-1; 8 positions agree with TRBD1. V trimming: 7 bases; J trimming: 0 bases; junction bases outside the gene matches: 5. CDR3 length: 15 amino acids. The V gene's germline CDR1 is WSHSY and CDR2 SAAADI.

This chain uses TRBV4-1 with TRBJ2-7; no definite D call. Germline V gene data show CDR1 as MGHRA and CDR2 as YSYEKL. This CDR3 is built from 15 residues. Trimming pared 4 bases from V and 2 bases from J, leaving 15 bases between. Written as DNA, the CDR3 is TGCGCCAGCAGCCTAGTGGCAGGCTACACCTACGAGCAGTACTTC. This codes for CASSLVAGYTYEQYF.

The chain joins TRBV5-1 to TRBJ2-5, with D maybe TRBD2 (6 bases). Germline values: CDR1 SGHRS, CDR2 YFSETQ. The length of the CDR3 is 15 residues. The V gene lost 4 bases and the J gene lost 2 bases, with 15 bases spanning the gap. The CDR3: CASSKGLTAQETQYF. The CDR3, as DNA: TGCGCCAGCAGCAAAGGACTAACCGCACAAGAGACCCAGTACTTC.

For this clone: Additional DNA sequences in this sample encode the identical CDR3. The rearrangement joins TRBV6-5 to TRBJ2-7, with 7 bases fitting TRBD1. The CDR3 spans 15 residues. The V gene's germline CDR1 is MNHEY and CDR2 SVGAGI. V lost 0 bases to trimming and J lost 0 bases; unmatched junction nucleotides: 2. The CDR3 here is CASSYSTGISYEQYF. In DNA, the CDR3 is TGTGCCAGCAGTTACTCGACAGGGATCTCCTACGAGCAGTACTTC.

The V call is TRBV5-5, the J call TRBJ1-2; no clear D. The CDR3 runs 14 residues. From germline, CDR1 is SGHKS and CDR2 YYEKEE (reference sequence). Trimming shortened V by 4 bases and J by 7 bases, and 17 bases separated the two germline ends. CDR3 loop: CASSLIVQSFGYTF. The CDR3 DNA sequence: TGTGCCAGCAGCCTCATTGTCCAGTCGTTTGGCTACACCTTC.

The gene calls are TRBV7-6 and TRBJ2-3; D remains unclear. The germline V and J ends were trimmed by 5 bases and 5 bases, with 11 bases remaining between them. The V gene's germline CDR1 is SGHVS and CDR2 FNYEAQ. The CDR3 consists of 13 residues. The CDR3 DNA reads as TGTGCCAGCAGCCCCCGCACTCGAGATACGCAGTATTTT. Translated, it gives CASSPRTRDTQYF.